This T cell receptor (beta chain) was identified in a study of blood T cell repertoires in COVID-19. Turning to the study itself: Italy, Spain and the United States were the sources of the convalescent and acute COVID-19 samples. T cells, B-cell-depleted T cells, or PBMCs provided the cDNA or gDNA that served as material.

Trimming shortened V by 4 bases and J by 0 bases, and 9 bases separated the two germline ends. CDR3 length: 14 amino acids. CDR1 and CDR2 (germline): SGHTA, FQGNSA. In the original analysis: Cell counts per sample came from amplifying reference gene primers. The method was immunoSEQ multiplex PCR; TCRdb's version includes in-frame clones alone and lacks a portion of them. The D gene and trimming were derived from the DNA, and the V and J assignments and clone size from that table. Among about 48,000 clones listed, just over 90% were seen once. The chain is built from TRBV7-2 and TRBJ1-1, with D possibly matching TRBD1 (5 bases). The receptor comes from a man aged 70-80 years with acute or convalescent COVID-19. Sequencing was done on a sample of peripheral blood. CDR3 protein: CASSYRMLNTEAFF. In nucleotides, the CDR3 is TGTGCCAGCAGCTACAGGATGCTGAACACTGAAGCTTTCTTT.